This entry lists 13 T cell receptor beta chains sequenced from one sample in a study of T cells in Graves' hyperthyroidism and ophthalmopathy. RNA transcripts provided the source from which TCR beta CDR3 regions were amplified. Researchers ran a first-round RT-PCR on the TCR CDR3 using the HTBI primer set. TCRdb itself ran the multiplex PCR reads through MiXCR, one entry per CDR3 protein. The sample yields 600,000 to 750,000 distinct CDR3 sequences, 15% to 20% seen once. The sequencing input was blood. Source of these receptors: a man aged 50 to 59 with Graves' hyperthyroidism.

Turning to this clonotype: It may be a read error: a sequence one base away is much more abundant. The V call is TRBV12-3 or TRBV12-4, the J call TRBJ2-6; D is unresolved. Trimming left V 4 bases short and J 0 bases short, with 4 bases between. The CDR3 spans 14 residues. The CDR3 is CASSSYSGANVLTF. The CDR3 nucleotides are TGTGCCAGCAGTTCATACTCTGGGGCCAACGTCCTGACTTTC.

CDR3 amino acids: CASSLGLGPYEQYF. The DNA of the CDR3 is TGCGCCAGCAGCTTGGGATTGGGGCCCTACGAGCAGTACTTC. This rearrangement joins TRBV5-1 to TRBJ2-7, with D maybe TRBD1 (5 bases). This CDR3 spans 14 amino acids. The V and J ends lost 0 bases and 2 bases respectively, with 9 bases between them. Germline V gene data show CDR1 as SGHRS and CDR2 as YFSETQ. The variable domain in full, completed from reference TRBV5-1 and TRBJ2-7, reads KAGVTQTPRYLIKTRGQQVTLSCSPISGHRSVSWYQQTPGQGLQFLFEYFSETQRNKGNFPGRFSGRQFSNSRSEMNVSTLELGDSALYLCASSLGLGPYEQYFGPGTRLTVT.

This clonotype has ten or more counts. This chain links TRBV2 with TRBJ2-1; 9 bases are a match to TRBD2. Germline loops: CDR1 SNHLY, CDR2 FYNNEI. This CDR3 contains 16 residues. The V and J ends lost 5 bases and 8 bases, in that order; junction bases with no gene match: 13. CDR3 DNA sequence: TGTGCCAGCAGTCTCCTCGGGACTAGCCTATCGGATGAGCAGTTCTTC. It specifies CASSLLGTSLSDEQFF.

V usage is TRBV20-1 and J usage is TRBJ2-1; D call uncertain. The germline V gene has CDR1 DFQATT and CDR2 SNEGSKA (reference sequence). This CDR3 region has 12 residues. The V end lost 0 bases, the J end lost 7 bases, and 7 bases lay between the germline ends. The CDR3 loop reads CSARDVTNEQFF. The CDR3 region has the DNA TGCAGTGCTAGAGACGTGACTAATGAGCAGTTCTTC.

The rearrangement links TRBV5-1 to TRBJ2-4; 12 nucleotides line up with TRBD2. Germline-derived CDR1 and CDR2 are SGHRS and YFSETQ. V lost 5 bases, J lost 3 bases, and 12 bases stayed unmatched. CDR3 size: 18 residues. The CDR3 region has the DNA TGCGCCAGCAGTAGGGGGGTACTAGCGGGAGGAGTCAAAAACATTCAGTACTTC. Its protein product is CASSRGVLAGGVKNIQYF. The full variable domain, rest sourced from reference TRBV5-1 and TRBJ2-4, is KAGVTQTPRYLIKTRGQQVTLSCSPISGHRSVSWYQQTPGQGLQFLFEYFSETQRNKGNFPGRFSGRQFSNSRSEMNVSTLELGDSALYLCASSRGVLAGGVKNIQYFGAGTRLSVL.

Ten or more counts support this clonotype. The chain's CDR3 is CASAGMGYEQFF. The DNA for the CDR3 is TGTGCCAGTGCGGGAATGGGCTATGAGCAGTTCTTC. The rearrangement links TRBV27 to TRBJ2-1; D might be TRBD2 (6 bases). V was cut by 9 bases and J by 8 bases, with 14 bases left in between. This CDR3 region has 12 residues. CDR1 is MNHEY and CDR2 is SMNVEV in the germline V gene (reference sequence).

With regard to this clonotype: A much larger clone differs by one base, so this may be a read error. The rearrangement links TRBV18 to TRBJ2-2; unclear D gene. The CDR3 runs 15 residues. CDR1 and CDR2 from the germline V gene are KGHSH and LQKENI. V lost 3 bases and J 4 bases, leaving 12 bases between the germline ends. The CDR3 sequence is CASSPGRMSTGELFF. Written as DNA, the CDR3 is TGTGCCAGCTCACCCGGACGGATGAGCACCGGGGAGCTGTTTTTT.

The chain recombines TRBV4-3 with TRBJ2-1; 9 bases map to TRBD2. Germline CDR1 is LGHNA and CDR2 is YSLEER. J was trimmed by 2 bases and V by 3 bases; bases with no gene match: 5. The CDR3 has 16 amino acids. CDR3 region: CASSQREGLAYNEQFF. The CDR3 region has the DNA TGCGCCAGCAGCCAGCGGGAGGGCCTCGCCTACAATGAGCAGTTCTTC.

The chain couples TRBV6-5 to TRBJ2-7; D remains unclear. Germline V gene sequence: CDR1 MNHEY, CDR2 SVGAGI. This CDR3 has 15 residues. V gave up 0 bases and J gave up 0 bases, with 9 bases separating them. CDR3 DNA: TGTGCCAGCAGTTACTCGATAGCCTCCTCCTACGAGCAGTACTTC. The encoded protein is CASSYSIASSYEQYF.

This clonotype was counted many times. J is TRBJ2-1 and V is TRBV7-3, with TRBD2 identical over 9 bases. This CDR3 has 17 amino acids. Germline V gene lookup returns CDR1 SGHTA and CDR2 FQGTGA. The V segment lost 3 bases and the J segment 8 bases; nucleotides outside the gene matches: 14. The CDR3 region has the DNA TGTGCCAGCAGCTTCCAGGGAGGGCTAGCGGGATACGATGAGCAGTTCTTC. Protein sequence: CASSFQGGLAGYDEQFF.

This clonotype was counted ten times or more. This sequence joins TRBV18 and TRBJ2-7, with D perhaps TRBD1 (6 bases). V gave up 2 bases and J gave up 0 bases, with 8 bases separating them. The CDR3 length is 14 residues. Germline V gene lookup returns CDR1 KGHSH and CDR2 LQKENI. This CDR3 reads CASSPDRSSYEQYF. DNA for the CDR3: TGTGCCAGCTCACCAGACAGGTCCTCCTACGAGCAGTACTTC.

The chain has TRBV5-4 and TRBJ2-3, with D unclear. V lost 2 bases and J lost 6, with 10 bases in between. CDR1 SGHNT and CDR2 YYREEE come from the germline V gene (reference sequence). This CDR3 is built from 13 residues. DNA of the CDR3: TGTGCCAGCAGCTTTCCGGTTGACGATACGCAGTATTTT. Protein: CASSFPVDDTQYF.

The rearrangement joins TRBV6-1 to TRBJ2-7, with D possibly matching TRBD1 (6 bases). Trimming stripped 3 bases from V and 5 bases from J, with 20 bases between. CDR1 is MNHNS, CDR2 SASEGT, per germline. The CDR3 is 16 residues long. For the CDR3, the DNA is TGTGCCAGCAGTGAGCTCCCTACGACAGGTCTGAACGAGCAGTACTTC. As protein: CASSELPTTGLNEQYF.